This T cell receptor (beta chain) came from a study of T cell repertoires in cytomegalovirus infection. This clonotype was found many times. The germline CDR1 and CDR2 sequences are SEHNR and FQNEAQ (reference sequence). The CDR3 contains 13 residues. V lost 5 bases and J lost 7, with 12 bases in between. TCRdb recomputed calls from the reads with MiXCR, one row per CDR3 protein. The top ten hold 7.5% to 9% of the sample, which has nearly 650,000 distinct CDR3 sequences, about 24% seen once. This TCR derives from a human donor in good health (CMV status not recorded). Some clones in this sample may be carry-over from other donors' samples. The rearrangement joins TRBV7-9 to TRBJ1-5; D unresolved. Sequencing used CD8+ T cells from PBMCs. CDR3 bases: TGTGCCAGCAGCCTGGATGGGCGACAGCCCCAGCATTTT. The encoded protein is CASSLDGRQPQHF.